This T cell receptor (beta chain) came from a study of CD8 T cells in Susac syndrome. A note on this clonotype: Antigen specificity is unknown.

When the RNA was reverse transcribed, random hexamers were used with an input of roughly 0.5 to 1 ug. TCRdb fed the immunoSEQ multiplex PCR reads into MiXCR, producing one record per CDR3 protein. In the table there are about 190,000 distinct CDR3 sequences, under 97% of which are singletons. General study findings and limits: In Susac syndrome, the CD4+ T cell repertoires did not show clonal expansion.

CDR1 SGHTA and CDR2 FQGTGA come from the germline V gene. The V gene end was trimmed by 3 bases and the J gene end by 10 bases; junction bases not matched to a gene: 25. CDR3 length: 20 residues. Sequencing of TCR beta, carried out with a high-throughput approach, was applied to CD8+ and CD4+ T cells from the blood. Negative isolation yielded CD4+ and CD8+ T cells, and FACS enriched TEMRA cells. J is TRBJ2-1 and V is TRBV7-3, with TRBD1 matching 9 bases. The TCR originated in a human donor with Susac syndrome. Sequencing used CD4+ T cells from PBMCs. DNA of the CDR3: TGTGCCAGCAGCTTTACGGAGACCCGTACCTACAGGGGGCGCAGGCACGAGCAGTTCTTC. Encoded protein: CASSFTETRTYRGRRHEQFF. Full variable domain (outside the CDR3, taken from reference TRBV7-3 and TRBJ2-1): GAGVSQTPSNKVTEKGKYVELRCDPISGHTALYWYRQSLGQGPEFLIYFQGTGAADDSGLPNDRFFAVRPEGSVSTLKIQRTERGDSAVYLCASSFTETRTYRGRRHEQFFGPGTRLTVL.